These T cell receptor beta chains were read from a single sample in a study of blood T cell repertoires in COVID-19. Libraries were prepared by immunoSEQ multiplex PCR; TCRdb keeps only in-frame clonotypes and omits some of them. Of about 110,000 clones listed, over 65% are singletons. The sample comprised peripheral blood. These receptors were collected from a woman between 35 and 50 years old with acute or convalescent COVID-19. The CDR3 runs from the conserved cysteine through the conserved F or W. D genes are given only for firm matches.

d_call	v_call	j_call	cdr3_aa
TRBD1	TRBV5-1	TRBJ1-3	CASSLGAFQGGLNTIYF
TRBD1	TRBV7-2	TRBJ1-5	CASSSGTDNQPQHF
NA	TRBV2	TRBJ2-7	CASSEQGGPEQYF
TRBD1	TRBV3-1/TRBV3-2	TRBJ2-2	CASSPAGTGRSGELFF
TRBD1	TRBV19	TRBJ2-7	CASSTTFRGRDYEQYF
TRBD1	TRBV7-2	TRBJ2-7	CASSHRDREGGEQYF
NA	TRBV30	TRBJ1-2	CAASRQRGYTF
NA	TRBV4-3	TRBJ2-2	CASSQGRDIGRELFF
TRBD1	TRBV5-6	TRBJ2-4	CASSSGGLNIQYF
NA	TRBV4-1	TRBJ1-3	CASSQDSRGGGNTIYF
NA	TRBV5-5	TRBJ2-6	CASSLSVPGANVLTF
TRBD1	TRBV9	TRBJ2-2	CASSPTGITNTGELFF
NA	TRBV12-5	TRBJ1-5	CASGGGAGNQPQHF
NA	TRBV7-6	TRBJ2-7	CASSLNPPAGPVAYEQYF
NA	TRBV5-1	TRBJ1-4	CASSRGQTNEKLFF
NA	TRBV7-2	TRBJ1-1	CASSLFSDTEAFF
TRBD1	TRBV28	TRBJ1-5	CASTLRGQGHSNQPQHF
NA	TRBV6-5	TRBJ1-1	CASKQGQNTEAFF
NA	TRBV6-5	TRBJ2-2	CASRPGGLGGELFF
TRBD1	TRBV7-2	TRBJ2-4	CASSFQTGGAKNIQYF
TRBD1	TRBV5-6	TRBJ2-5	CASSLAGTGDLYQETQYF
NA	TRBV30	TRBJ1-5	CAWSRGKRQPQHF
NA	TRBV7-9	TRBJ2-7	CASSLGGDISYEQYF
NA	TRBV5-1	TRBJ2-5	CASSFNHGLSETQYF
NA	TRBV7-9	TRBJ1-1	CASSIAADHTEAFF
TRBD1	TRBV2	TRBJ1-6	CASGDRVDSPLHF
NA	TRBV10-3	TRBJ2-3	CAISEPRGTDTQYF
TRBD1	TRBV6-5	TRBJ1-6	CASRGTVDSHSPLHF
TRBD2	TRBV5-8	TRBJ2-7	CASSHSGGRGGEQYF
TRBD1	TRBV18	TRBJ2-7	CASSLSGTGHEQYF
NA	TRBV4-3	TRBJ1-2	CASSQVRAYGYTF
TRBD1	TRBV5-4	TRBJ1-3	CASSSRVGQGFSGNTIYF
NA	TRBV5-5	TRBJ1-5	CASSLQASNQPQHF
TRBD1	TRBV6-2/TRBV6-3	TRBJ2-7	CASSAPGQGVYEQYF
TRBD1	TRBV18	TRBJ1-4	CASSQSGTATNEKLFF
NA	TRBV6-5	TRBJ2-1	CASSYSLAQDEQFF
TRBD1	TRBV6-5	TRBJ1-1	CASSPDRGAEAFF
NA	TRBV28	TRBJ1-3	CASSPGGSGNTIYF
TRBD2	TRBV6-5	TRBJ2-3	CASRHGGSQDTQYF
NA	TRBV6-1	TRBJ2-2	CASSERRNTGELFF
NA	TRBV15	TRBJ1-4	CATSRGRDEKLFF
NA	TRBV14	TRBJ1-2	CASSLADTVSYGYTF
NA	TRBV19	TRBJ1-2	CASSIQQGTYGYTF
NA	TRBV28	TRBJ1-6	CASNRRVASPLHF
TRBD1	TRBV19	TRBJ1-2	CASNQQGAAYGYTF